This is a list of T cell receptor beta chains from one sample in a study of control samples from healthy donors and cancer patients. This table comes from immunoSEQ multiplex PCR, and its TCRdb copy is limited to in-frame clones, with some not included. This sample yields roughly 80,000 clones, of which approximately 90% are seen a single time; around 5.7% belongs to the top ten. Sequences were obtained from blood. The receptor set was obtained from a woman aged 45-60 years in good health. Each CDR3 is given with its conserved first and last residue. Each record gives: clone size, J gene, D gene, V gene, CDR3 DNA, CDR3 protein. A D gene is named only where the DNA matches it firmly. Clone size is shown for a subset of rows, as once, few, many or a class of expanded clone.

NA,TRBJ2-2,TRBD2,TRBV29-1,TGCAGCGCCAAAGTGAGCGGGGAAACCGGGGAGCTGTTTTTT,CSAKVSGETGELFF
NA,TRBJ2-3,NA,TRBV7-2,TGTGCCAGCAGTCTAATAAGCACAGATACGCAGTATTTT,CASSLISTDTQYF
NA,TRBJ2-7,TRBD1,TRBV5-1,TGCGCCAGCAGCTCGGGACAGTCCTACGAGCAGTACTTC,CASSSGQSYEQYF
NA,TRBJ1-1,NA,TRBV11-3,TGTGCCAGCAGACTCAGGGGTTCAACTTTGAACACTGAAGCTTTCTTT,CASRLRGSTLNTEAFF
NA,TRBJ2-3,TRBD1,TRBV19,TGTGCCAGTAGTAAGGGACAGACCACAGATACGCAGTATTTT,CASSKGQTTDTQYF
once,TRBJ1-2,NA,TRBV19,TGTGCCAGTAGTATAGGTCCAGGGGCTGGAGGCTACACCTTC,CASSIGPGAGGYTF
NA,TRBJ2-3,TRBD2,TRBV7-2,TGTGCCAGCAGCTCAGGAGCGGGGAACACAGATACGCAGTATTTT,CASSSGAGNTDTQYF
NA,TRBJ1-4,NA,TRBV27,TGTGCCAGCAGTTTAAGGGGGGACGAAAAACTGTTTTTT,CASSLRGDEKLFF
NA,TRBJ2-6,NA,TRBV9,TGTGCCAGCAGCGTAGAGAGTTCCTTCTCTGGGGCCAACGTCCTGACTTTC,CASSVESSFSGANVLTF
NA,TRBJ1-1,NA,TRBV10-3,TGTGCCATCAGTGAACGAGGGGGGACTGAAGCTTTCTTT,CAISERGGTEAFF
NA,TRBJ2-6,NA,TRBV5-4,TGTGCCAGCAGCTTCGGCGGGGGCCGCTCTGGGGCCAACGTCCTGACTTTC,CASSFGGGRSGANVLTF
NA,TRBJ1-2,TRBD1,TRBV19,TGTGCCAGTAGTGGGGACAGTAACTCCTATGGCTACACCTTC,CASSGDSNSYGYTF
NA,TRBJ2-7,NA,TRBV7-9,TGTGCCAGCAGCTTAGGCGGCAAAGTCCCCTCCTACGAGCAGTACTTC,CASSLGGKVPSYEQYF
NA,TRBJ1-2,NA,TRBV6-1,TGTGCCAGCAGTGAAGCGCCCAGCTATGGCTACACCTTC,CASSEAPSYGYTF
NA,TRBJ2-7,TRBD1,TRBV5-1,TGCGCCAGCAGCTCCGGGACAGTATCCTACGAGCAGTACTTC,CASSSGTVSYEQYF
NA,TRBJ1-2,NA,TRBV6-5,TGTGCCAGCAGTTCCCCCTTGGCGGACTCCCATGGCTACACCTTC,CASSSPLADSHGYTF
once,TRBJ1-1,NA,TRBV3-1/TRBV3-2,TGTGCCAGCAGCCAGGGATGGGGGGTGAACACTGAAGCTTTCTTT,CASSQGWGVNTEAFF
few,TRBJ1-1,NA,TRBV11-3,TGTGCCAGCAGCTACCGCTCGGGGCCGAACACTGAAGCTTTCTTT,CASSYRSGPNTEAFF
NA,TRBJ2-2,NA,TRBV5-6,TGTGCCAGCAGCTTGTTGACGTACGGGGAGCTGTTTTTT,CASSLLTYGELFF
NA,TRBJ2-7,NA,TRBV18,TGTGCCAGCTCACCAGGGGGGAGAGGGTACGAGCAGTACTTC,CASSPGGRGYEQYF
NA,TRBJ2-7,NA,TRBV12-3/TRBV12-4,TGTGCCAGCAGTAGGACAGCCCGCGAGCAGTACTTC,CASSRTAREQYF
NA,TRBJ1-1,TRBD1,TRBV2,TGTGCCAGCAGTCAGGGAGTCGTTGGACAGGGTAGTGATTCCACTGAAGCTTTCTTT,CASSQGVVGQGSDSTEAFF
NA,TRBJ1-2,NA,TRBV6-5,TGTGCCAGCAGTCCCCGCCGGGACATCGATGGCTACACCTTC,CASSPRRDIDGYTF
NA,TRBJ2-3,TRBD2,TRBV3-1/TRBV3-2,TGTGCCAGCAGCCACAGGACTAGCGGGGTGGCAGATACGCAGTATTTT,CASSHRTSGVADTQYF
NA,TRBJ2-2,NA,TRBV7-9,TGTGCCAGCAGCTTATATGGGACCCCTGCCAAGAGGGAGCTGTTTTTT,CASSLYGTPAKRELFF
few,TRBJ2-7,NA,TRBV11-2,TGTGCCAGCAGCGTGGGACTTGCCTACGAGCAGTACTTC,CASSVGLAYEQYF
NA,TRBJ2-7,NA,TRBV7-9,TGTGCCAGCAGCTTAGAGGCGGGACCCTACGAGCAGTACTTC,CASSLEAGPYEQYF
NA,TRBJ2-2,NA,TRBV6-6,TGTGCCACCAGGTTGGGTGTGGACACCGGGGAGCTGTTTTTT,CATRLGVDTGELFF
NA,TRBJ2-7,NA,TRBV6-6,TGTGCCAGCGGATACGAGCAGTACTTC,CASGYEQYF
once,TRBJ2-1,TRBD2,TRBV3-1/TRBV3-2,TGTGCCAGCAGCCAAGATTTGGGGATAGCGGGAAAGGAGCAGTTCTTC,CASSQDLGIAGKEQFF
NA,TRBJ2-5,NA,TRBV29-1,TGCAGCGTTTCGGTCCCAAAAGCAGACGGGCTCCAGGAGACCCAGTACTTC,CSVSVPKADGLQETQYF
NA,TRBJ1-2,NA,TRBV4-1,TGCGCCAGCAGCCAGGAGACGGTCTATGGCTACACCTTC,CASSQETVYGYTF
NA,TRBJ1-6,TRBD1,TRBV6-1,TGTGCCAGCAGTGAGATTTGGACAGGGGCCTCACCCCTCCACTTT,CASSEIWTGASPLHF
NA,TRBJ1-1,NA,TRBV12-5,TGTGCTAGTGGTTTGGTACTATGGAAGAACACTGAAGCTTTCTTT,CASGLVLWKNTEAFF
NA,TRBJ1-1,NA,TRBV10-2,TGCGCCAGCAGTGAGTTTGGATGGCAAGCTTTCTTT,CASSEFGWQAFF
NA,TRBJ1-5,NA,TRBV4-1,TGCGCCAGCAGCCATGGCGGGGGTTTTCCCCAGCATTTT,CASSHGGGFPQHF
NA,TRBJ2-2,TRBD1,TRBV5-6,TGTGCCAGCAGCTTGGACAGGGGGCAAGCCGGGGAGCTGTTTTTT,CASSLDRGQAGELFF
NA,TRBJ2-3,NA,TRBV5-5,TGTGCCAGCAGCTTGAACCCGGGACGGACAGATACGCAGTATTTT,CASSLNPGRTDTQYF